The 29 T cell receptor beta chains below come from one sample, sequenced in a study of beta chain features in type 1 diabetes. The study reverse transcribed the entire isolated RNA, so it sequenced expressed TCRB transcripts. Measured with immunoSEQ multiplex PCR; TCRdb has only the in-frame clones, and not every one. The sample has hundreds of thousands of clones; about 14% are singletons. The material sequenced was naive CD4+ T cells from blood. These receptors came from a young man in good health.

This clone was counted a few times. Here the CDR3 DNA reads TGCGCCAGCAGCCAAGATACTAGCGGCGCCGGGACCCAGTACTTC. Protein: CASSQDTSGAGTQYF. V usage is TRBV4-3 and J usage is TRBJ2-5; the match to TRBD2 covers 8 bases. CDR1 and CDR2 (germline): LGHNA, YSLEER. CDR3 size: 15 residues. J gave up 7 bases and V 0 bases, and 7 bases lay outside the gene matches.

A few counts support this clone. The genes are TRBV7-6 and TRBJ2-2; D uncertain. The CDR3 contains 12 residues. Trimming stripped 8 bases from V and 6 bases from J, with 10 bases between. CDR1 and CDR2 (germline): SGHVS, FNYEAQ. CDR3 protein: CASWSYAGELFF. The CDR3, as DNA: TGTGCCAGCTGGAGCTACGCCGGGGAGCTGTTTTTT.

This clone occurred a few times. The genes are TRBV9 and TRBJ2-3; D remains ambiguous. Trimming took off 0 bases at V and 2 bases at J, with 13 bases between the two ends. CDR1 and CDR2 (germline): SGDLS, YYNGEE. This CDR3 is built from 16 residues. The CDR3 DNA reads as TGTGCCAGCAGCGTAGTTGCGGCCCGCCTCACAGATACGCAGTATTTT. Translating gives CASSVVAARLTDTQYF.

This clone was counted between two and nine times. V usage is TRBV15 and J usage is TRBJ2-1; TRBD2 agrees at 8 bases. This CDR3 spans 16 amino acids. Germline V CDR1 and CDR2: LNHNV, YYDKDF (reference sequence). Trimming cost V 1 base and J 7 bases; bases outside gene matches: 9. The CDR3 DNA sequence: TGTGCCACCAGCAGAGGGGTACGGGAGGGTAATAATGAGCAGTTCTTC. This encodes CATSRGVREGNNEQFF.

This clone was seen a handful of times. This sequence joins TRBV5-4 and TRBJ2-1, with D perhaps matching TRBD1 or TRBD2 (5 bases each). Germline V gene lookup returns CDR1 SGHNT and CDR2 YYREEE (reference sequence). The CDR3 has 14 residues. The V and J ends lost 0 bases and 10 bases respectively, with 14 bases between them. The CDR3 region is CASSLALRGEEQFF. The CDR3 DNA is TGTGCCAGCAGCTTGGCTCTTCGAGGGGAAGAGCAGTTCTTC.

The V and J genes are TRBV6-5 and TRBJ1-6, with 9 bases lining up with TRBD1. With 6 bases clipped from V and 7 bases from J, the junction kept 4 bases outside the gene matches. Germline V gene lookup returns CDR1 MNHEY and CDR2 SVGAGI. The CDR3 extends over 14 amino acids. The CDR3 sequence is CASRGTGQNSPLHF. The DNA for the CDR3 is TGTGCCAGCAGGGGGACAGGGCAAAATTCACCCCTCCACTTT.

In the case of this clone: Other DNA sequences of this sample code for an identical CDR3. The chain is built from TRBV7-2 and TRBJ2-5; no reliable D call. CDR3 length: 11 residues. V gave up 1 base and J gave up 5 bases, with 2 bases separating them. Germline V CDR1 and CDR2: SGHTA, FQGNSA. CDR3 bases: TGTGCCAGCAGCTTAGTGGAGACCCAGTACTTC. This translates into CASSLVETQYF.

V is TRBV12-5 and J is TRBJ2-3; D not certain. The germline V gene encodes CDR1 LGHNT and CDR2 FRNRAP. The CDR3 loop spans 16 amino acids. V was pared by 2 bases and J by 6 bases, with 18 bases between. The CDR3 region is CASGLRAGTMLDTQYF. The CDR3 DNA reads TGTGCTAGTGGTTTGCGGGCCGGCACGATGTTGGATACGCAGTATTTT.

This clone has a handful of counts. The gene calls are TRBV4-1 and TRBJ2-3; D possibly corresponds to TRBD2 (7 bases). The CDR3 consists of 18 residues. Germline loops: CDR1 MGHRA, CDR2 YSYEKL. The V gene lost 3 bases and the J gene lost 0 bases, with 19 bases spanning the gap. The CDR3 DNA is TGCGCCAGCAGCCACGGACGGGGGGCCCGGATTAGCACAGATACGCAGTATTTT. Protein product: CASSHGRGARISTDTQYF.

The chain employs TRBV4-3 and TRBJ1-3, with 9 bases aligning to TRBD1. The CDR3 runs 15 residues. CDR1 and CDR2 from the germline V gene are LGHNA and YSLEER. V lost 2 bases to trimming and J lost 6 bases; unmatched junction nucleotides: 5. The CDR3 loop reads CASSQQGTGKNTIYF. The CDR3 DNA sequence: TGCGCCAGCAGCCAACAAGGGACAGGGAAAAACACCATATATTTT.

This clone was observed a handful of times. V gene TRBV30 combines with J gene TRBJ1-2; 7 bases are a match to TRBD1. The CDR3 contains 13 residues. V lost 3 bases to trimming and J lost 4 bases; unmatched junction nucleotides: 5. Germline V gene sequence: CDR1 GTSNPN, CDR2 SVGIG (reference sequence). The CDR3 DNA is TGTGCCTGGAGCCGACAGGGTAGCTATGGCTACACCTTC. Residues: CAWSRQGSYGYTF.

The chain uses TRBV10-2 and TRBJ2-3; either TRBD1 or TRBD2 may fit D (5 bases each). Trimming pared 10 bases from V and 5 bases from J, leaving 19 bases between. The CDR3 contains 14 residues. The germline V gene has CDR1 WSHSY and CDR2 SAAADI. CDR3 in DNA: TGCGCCATCTTACTAGGGGCGTCACTAGATACGCAGTATTTT. This translates into CAILLGASLDTQYF.

This clone has a handful of counts. The rearrangement uses TRBV6-1 and TRBJ2-7; D uncertain. This CDR3 spans 13 amino acids. V lost 6 bases, J lost 0 bases, and 9 bases lay in between. CDR1 is MNHNS, CDR2 SASEGT, per germline. As DNA, the CDR3 is TGTGCCAGCAGAGCCCCCAGCTCCTACGAGCAGTACGTC. It specifies CASRAPSSYEQYV.

In its sample, this clone was seen a few times. The chain employs TRBV27 and TRBJ1-2; no firm D call. The CDR3 covers 15 residues. The germline V gene encodes CDR1 MNHEY and CDR2 SMNVEV (reference sequence). V was clipped by 4 bases and J by 0 bases, with 12 bases between them. The CDR3: CASSSLSGANYGYTF. CDR3 nucleotide sequence: TGTGCCAGCAGTTCCCTCTCGGGAGCTAACTATGGCTACACCTTC.

There are a few counts of this clone. V usage is TRBV6-6 and J usage is TRBJ1-5, with 8 positions matching TRBD1. Germline V lookup: CDR1 MNHNY, CDR2 SVGAGI (reference sequence). J was trimmed by 1 base and V by 7 bases; bases with no gene match: 3. The length of the CDR3 is 14 residues. The CDR3 protein is CASIAGGSNQPQHF. In nucleotides, the CDR3 is TGTGCCAGCATCGCAGGGGGCAGCAATCAGCCCCAGCATTTT.

In this sample, this clone turned up a few times. The chain links TRBV7-3 to TRBJ2-3, with no clear D. This CDR3 is 15 amino acids long. Trimming left V 1 base short and J 2 bases short, with 10 bases between. Germline V gene lookup returns CDR1 SGHTA and CDR2 FQGTGA. CDR3 nucleotides: TGTGCCAGCAGCTTAAGCCTACCGATCACAGATACGCAGTATTTT. Translating gives CASSLSLPITDTQYF.

This clone turned up a few times. The J gene is TRBJ2-6, the V gene TRBV19; D is possibly TRBD1 (6 bases). The germline V gene has CDR1 LNHDA and CDR2 SQIVND (reference sequence). CDR3 length equals 18 residues. Deletions cut 5 bases from V and 0 bases from J, with 17 bases between. DNA for the CDR3: TGTGCCAGTAGTGCCCACAGGGTTCTTCTCTCTGGGGCCAACGTCCTGACTTTC. This sequence encodes CASSAHRVLLSGANVLTF.

This clone was seen only a few times. The V call is TRBV29-1, the J call TRBJ2-3; tentatively, D is TRBD1 or TRBD2 (6 bases each). Germline CDR1 is SQVTM and CDR2 is ANQGSEA. V lost 7 bases and J 0 bases, leaving 17 bases between the germline ends. The CDR3 consists of 15 residues. Written as DNA, the CDR3 is TGCAGCGGTAAAATGGGGGCGGGGAGCACAGATACGCAGTATTTT. This codes for CSGKMGAGSTDTQYF.

V gene TRBV5-4 combines with J gene TRBJ2-5; weak D call: TRBD2 (6 bases). The CDR3 length is 14 residues. Germline CDR1 and CDR2: SGHNT and YYREEE (reference sequence). Trimming cost V 6 bases and J 0 bases, with 12 bases left between them. CDR3 in DNA: TGTGCCAGCATCCTGGCGGGGAACCAAGAGACCCAGTACTTC. It specifies CASILAGNQETQYF.

The rearrangement joins TRBV18 to TRBJ1-3, with D uncertain. From germline, CDR1 is KGHSH and CDR2 LQKENI. The CDR3 consists of 14 residues. Trimming shortened V by 5 bases and J by 0 bases, and 8 bases separated the two germline ends. CDR3 nucleotides: TGTGCCAGCTCAACAGTCCCCTCTGGAAACACCATATATTTT. Its translation: CASSTVPSGNTIYF.

The V call is TRBV11-2, the J call TRBJ2-7; possibly TRBD1 or TRBD2 for D (7 bases each). Trimming took off 5 bases at V and 6 bases at J, with 23 bases between the two ends. The CDR3 is made up of 16 amino acids. Germline-derived CDR1 and CDR2 are SGHAT and FQNNGV. CDR3 sequence: CASSLKQGGLVVEQYF. CDR3 nucleotides: TGTGCCAGCAGCCTCAAGCAGGGGGGGCTGGTTGTCGAGCAGTACTTC.

V usage is TRBV11-3 and J usage is TRBJ2-7; weak D call: TRBD2 (6 bases). V was pared by 5 bases and J by 6 bases, with 14 bases between. Germline assignment: CDR1 SGHNT and CDR2 YENEEA. The CDR3 is 13 amino acids. CDR3 residues: CASSARELAEQYV. As DNA, the CDR3 is TGTGCCAGCAGCGCCCGGGAGCTGGCCGAGCAGTACGTC.

This clone has just a few counts. The CDR3, as DNA: TGTGCCAGCAGCCCTCGCCCGCATTTGTTCAATGAGCAGTTCTTC. It yields the protein CASSPRPHLFNEQFF. The chain recombines TRBV5-6 with TRBJ2-1, with D hard to call. CDR3 size: 15 residues. Trimming cost V 4 bases and J 6 bases, with 17 bases left between them. Germline V CDR1 and CDR2: SGHDT, YYEEEE.

This rearrangement joins TRBV5-6 to TRBJ2-6, with D unclear. V lost 1 base, J lost 1 base, and 0 bases lay in between. CDR1 and CDR2 (germline): SGHDT, YYEEEE. The CDR3 length is 13 residues. The CDR3 nucleotides are TGTGCCAGCAGCTTGTCTGGGGCCAACGTCCTGACTTTC. Residues: CASSLSGANVLTF.

This sequence joins TRBV4-3 and TRBJ2-3; no clear D gene. The CDR3 extends over 15 amino acids. CDR1 and CDR2 (germline): LGHNA, YSLEER. Trimming pared 1 base from V and 4 bases from J, leaving 12 bases between. The chain's CDR3 is CASSQVKGYADTQYF. In DNA, the CDR3 is TGCGCCAGCAGCCAAGTCAAGGGCTATGCAGATACGCAGTATTTT.

This rearrangement joins TRBV12-5 to TRBJ2-5, with 7 bases fitting TRBD1. The CDR3 totals 15 residues. Germline CDR1 reads LGHNT; CDR2 reads FRNRAP. Losses at the gene ends were 5 bases for V and 5 bases for J; bases not matched to a gene: 11. The CDR3 reads CASGAGTGDRETQYF. CDR3 nucleotides: TGTGCTAGTGGTGCCGGCACAGGGGATCGGGAGACCCAGTACTTC.

The chain employs TRBV7-6 and TRBJ2-1, with unresolved D. With 4 bases removed from V and 5 bases from J, the gap between germline ends came to 12 bases. Germline V gene lookup returns CDR1 SGHVS and CDR2 FNYEAQ. CDR3 length equals 14 residues. The CDR3: CASSSIRANNEQFF. Written as DNA, the CDR3 is TGTGCCAGCAGCTCCATCCGGGCCAACAATGAGCAGTTCTTC.

The J gene is TRBJ1-1, the V gene TRBV9; a weak D match, TRBD1 (6 bases). V was shortened by 6 bases and J by 0 bases, with 12 bases between the two germline ends. This CDR3 comprises 14 residues. Germline CDR1 reads SGDLS; CDR2 reads YYNGEE. DNA for the CDR3: TGTGCCAGCAACGAGGGGGTTTTGAACACTGAAGCTTTCTTT. Protein sequence: CASNEGVLNTEAFF.

The chain is built from TRBV5-1 and TRBJ2-6; D gene uncertain. The germline gives CDR1 SGHRS, CDR2 YFSETQ. The CDR3 has 15 residues. The V and J ends lost 1 base and 0 bases respectively, with 5 bases between them. CDR3 nucleotides: TGCGCCAGCAGCTTGACGTCCTCTGGGGCCAACGTCCTGACTTTC. Protein product: CASSLTSSGANVLTF.